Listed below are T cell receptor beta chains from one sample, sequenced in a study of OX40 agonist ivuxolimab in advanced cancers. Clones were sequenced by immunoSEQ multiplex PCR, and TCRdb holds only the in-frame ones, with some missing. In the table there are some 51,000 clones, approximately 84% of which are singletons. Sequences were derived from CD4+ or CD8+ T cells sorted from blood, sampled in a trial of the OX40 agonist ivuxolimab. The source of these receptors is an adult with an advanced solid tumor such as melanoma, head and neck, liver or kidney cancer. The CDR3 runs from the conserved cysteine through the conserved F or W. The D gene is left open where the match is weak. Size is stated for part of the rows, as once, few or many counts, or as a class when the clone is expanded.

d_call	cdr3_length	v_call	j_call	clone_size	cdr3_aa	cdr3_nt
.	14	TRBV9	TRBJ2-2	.	CASSVRPNTGELFF	TGTGCCAGCAGCGTCAGACCGAACACCGGGGAGCTGTTTTTT
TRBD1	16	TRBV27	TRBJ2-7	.	CASSLGPGQGVHEQYF	TGTGCCAGCAGTTTAGGGCCCGGACAGGGGGTACACGAGCAGTACTTC
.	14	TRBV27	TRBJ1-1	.	CASSFGGTNTEAFF	TGTGCCAGCAGTTTTGGGGGCACGAACACTGAAGCTTTCTTT
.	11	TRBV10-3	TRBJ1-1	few	CAISKGGEAFF	TGTGCCATCAGTAAAGGGGGTGAAGCTTTCTTT
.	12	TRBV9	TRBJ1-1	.	CASSVEGTEAFF	TGTGCCAGCAGCGTAGAAGGCACTGAAGCTTTCTTT
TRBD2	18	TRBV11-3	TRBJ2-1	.	CASSTRLAGGTSYNEQFF	TGTGCCAGCAGCACGCGACTAGCGGGGGGTACCTCCTACAATGAGCAGTTCTTC
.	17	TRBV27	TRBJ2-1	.	CASSSEEGWGSHNEQFF	TGTGCCAGCAGTTCGGAAGAGGGGTGGGGAAGCCACAATGAGCAGTTCTTC
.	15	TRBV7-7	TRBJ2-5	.	CASSLEVTDQETQYF	TGTGCCAGCAGCTTAGAAGTTACAGACCAAGAGACCCAGTACTTC
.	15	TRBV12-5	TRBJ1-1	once	CASGFYAGGNTEAFF	TGTGCTAGTGGTTTTTACGCGGGGGGTAACACTGAAGCTTTCTTT
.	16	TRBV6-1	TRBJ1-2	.	CASSGPRASGGYGYTF	TGTGCCAGCAGTGGCCCCCGGGCCTCGGGGGGCTATGGCTACACCTTC
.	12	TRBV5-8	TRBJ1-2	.	CASSFMSQGYTF	TGTGCCAGCAGCTTTATGTCCCAGGGCTACACCTTC
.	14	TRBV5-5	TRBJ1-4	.	CASSLERGDEKLFF	TGTGCCAGCAGCTTGGAGAGGGGAGACGAAAAACTGTTTTTT
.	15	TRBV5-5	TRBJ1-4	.	CASTLGERRGEKLFF	TGTGCCAGCACCCTGGGGGAGCGGAGGGGTGAAAAACTGTTTTTT
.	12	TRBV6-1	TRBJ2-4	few	CASSLEGDIQYF	TGTGCCAGCAGTCTGGAGGGAGACATTCAGTACTTC
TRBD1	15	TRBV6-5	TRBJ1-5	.	CASSSGTGGNQPQHF	TGTGCCAGCAGTTCCGGGACAGGGGGAAACCAGCCCCAGCATTTT
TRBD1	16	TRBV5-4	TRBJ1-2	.	CASSWQGQGSDYGYTF	TGTGCCAGCAGCTGGCAGGGACAGGGAAGTGACTATGGCTACACCTTC
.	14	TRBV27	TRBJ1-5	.	CASSLGTHNQPQHF	TGTGCCAGCAGTTTAGGGACACACAATCAGCCCCAGCATTTT
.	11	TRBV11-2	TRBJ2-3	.	CASSLADTQYF	TGTGCCAGCAGCTTAGCGGATACGCAGTATTTT
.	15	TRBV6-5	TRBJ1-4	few	CASSPGGGPDEKLFF	TGTGCCAGCAGCCCGGGGGGGGGCCCGGATGAAAAACTGTTTTTT
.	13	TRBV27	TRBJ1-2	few	CASSLGQGSGYTF	TGTGCCAGCAGTTTAGGTCAGGGCTCTGGCTACACCTTC
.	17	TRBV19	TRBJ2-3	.	CASSIDVSGGATDTQYF	TGTGCCAGTAGTATAGATGTGAGTGGGGGGGCCACAGATACGCAGTATTTT
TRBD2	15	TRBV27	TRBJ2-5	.	CASSPQVGGEETQYF	TGTGCCAGCAGTCCCCAAGTGGGGGGGGAAGAGACCCAGTACTTC
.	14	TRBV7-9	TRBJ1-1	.	CASSSFTANTEAFF	TGTGCCAGCAGCTCGTTCACAGCGAACACTGAAGCTTTCTTT
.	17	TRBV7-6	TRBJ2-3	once	CASSLGTHLGVTDTQYF	TGTGCCAGCAGCTTGGGGACTCACCTCGGGGTCACAGATACGCAGTATTTT
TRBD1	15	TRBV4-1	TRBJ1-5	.	CASSQEGQGYQPQHF	TGCGCCAGCAGCCAAGAGGGACAGGGTTACCAGCCCCAGCATTTT
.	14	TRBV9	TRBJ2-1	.	CASSGGGSSDEQFF	TGTGCCAGCAGCGGAGGGGGGTCCTCGGATGAGCAGTTCTTC
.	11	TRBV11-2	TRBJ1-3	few	CASSLVQPIYF	TGTGCCAGCAGCCTGGTCCAACCCATATATTTT
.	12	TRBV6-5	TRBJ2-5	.	CATSGTQETQYF	TGTGCCACTTCGGGGACTCAAGAGACCCAGTACTTC
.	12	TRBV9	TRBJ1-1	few	CASSSGATEAFF	TGTGCCAGCAGCTCGGGGGCCACTGAAGCTTTCTTT
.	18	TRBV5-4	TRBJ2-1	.	CASSSPSTQTGRVHEQFF	TGTGCCAGCAGCTCCCCATCTACCCAGACAGGGAGGGTTCATGAGCAGTTCTTC
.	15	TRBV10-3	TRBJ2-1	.	CAISESLVLSAEQFF	TGTGCCATCAGTGAGTCATTAGTTTTATCTGCGGAGCAGTTCTTC
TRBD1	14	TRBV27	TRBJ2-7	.	CASSKTGELNEQYF	TGTGCCAGCAGTAAGACAGGGGAATTGAACGAGCAGTACTTC
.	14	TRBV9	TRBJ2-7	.	CASTRGGGTYEQYF	TGTGCCAGCACCAGGGGTGGGGGTACCTACGAGCAGTACTTC
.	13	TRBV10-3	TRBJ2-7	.	CAISDTGNYEQYF	TGTGCCATCAGTGATACGGGGAACTACGAGCAGTACTTC
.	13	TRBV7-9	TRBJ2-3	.	CASSLGGTDTQYF	TGTGCCAGCAGCTTAGGGGGGACAGATACGCAGTATTTT
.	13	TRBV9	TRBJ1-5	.	CASSVTSNQPRHF	TGTGCCAGCAGCGTAACGTCGAATCAGCCCCGGCATTTT
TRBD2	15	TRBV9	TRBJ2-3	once	CASDKAGVDTDTQYF	TGTGCCAGCGATAAAGCGGGGGTAGACACAGATACGCAGTATTTT